One and the same sample provided the 13 T cell receptor beta chains below, sequenced in a study of technical replicates of blood from a handful of donors. Data came from immunoSEQ multiplex PCR; TCRdb stores just in-frame clones and leaves some out. This sample has 13,000 to 15,000 clones; 84% occur once, and the top ten carry approximately 11%. What was sequenced was PBMCs. The receptor set was obtained from a human donor in good health.

The genes are TRBV6-5 and TRBJ2-7, with 9 nucleotides matching TRBD1. Germline V gene lookup returns CDR1 MNHEY and CDR2 SVGAGI. The J segment lost 9 bases and the V segment lost 6 bases, leaving 15 bases of the junction unmatched. This CDR3 comprises 15 residues. CDR3 bases: TGTGCCAGCAGCCCCACCCGGACAGGGGAGATAGTGCAGTACTTC. This encodes CASSPTRTGEIVQYF.

V usage is TRBV6-1 and J usage is TRBJ2-7; D gene uncertain. The V end was cut by 6 bases, the J end by 0 bases, with 3 bases between. Germline assignment: CDR1 MNHNS and CDR2 SASEGT. This CDR3 has 11 residues. The chain's CDR3 is CASRSSYEQYF. CDR3 bases: TGTGCCAGCAGGAGCTCCTACGAGCAGTACTTC.

The CDR3 DNA is TGTGCCAGCAACCACCAGGGTGGGGAGCTGTTTTTT. It encodes CASNHQGGELFF. This chain links TRBV6-6 with TRBJ2-2; D is possibly TRBD1 (5 bases). The CDR3 is 12 residues long. Per germline, CDR1 MNHNY and CDR2 SVGAGI (reference sequence). Trimming took off 7 bases at V and 8 bases at J, with 11 bases between the two ends.

The gene calls are TRBV11-3 and TRBJ2-2; TRBD1 matches 8 bases. V shed 5 bases and J 1 base; nucleotides not matched to a gene: 9. Per the germline V gene, CDR1 is SGHNT and CDR2 is YENEEA. The CDR3 length is 17 residues. Written as DNA, the CDR3 is TGTGCCAGCAGCGCACTACCGGGACAGGTGAACACCGGGGAGCTGTTTTTT. Translating gives CASSALPGQVNTGELFF.

The chain recombines TRBV25-1 with TRBJ2-3; D may be TRBD1 (5 bases). Trimming took 4 bases from V and 1 from J, leaving 9 bases between them. Germline assignment: CDR1 MGHDK and CDR2 SYGVNS. The CDR3 sequence is 14 residues long. The CDR3 nucleotides are TGTGCCAGCAGTGTAGGGGCACGCACAGATACGCAGTATTTT. Its protein product is CASSVGARTDTQYF.

This clone was picked up a small number of times. This rearrangement joins TRBV25-1 to TRBJ2-1; 10 bases match TRBD2. The junction had 2 bases not matched to a gene; V was cut back by 4 bases and J by 5 bases. Per germline, CDR1 MGHDK and CDR2 SYGVNS. The CDR3 sequence is 14 residues long. DNA of the CDR3: TGTGCCAGCAGTGTGCTAGCGGGAGACAATGAGCAGTTCTTC. Protein: CASSVLAGDNEQFF.

This clone appeared once. The rearrangement joins TRBV7-9 to TRBJ2-6; 7 bases agree with TRBD1. The V segment lost 0 bases and the J segment 0 bases; nucleotides outside the gene matches: 8. Germline V CDR1 and CDR2: SEHNR, FQNEAQ (reference sequence). This CDR3 contains 19 residues. The CDR3 sequence is CASSLATGNLLSGANVLTF. The CDR3 DNA follows: TGTGCCAGCAGCTTAGCGACAGGGAACCTCCTCTCTGGGGCCAACGTCCTGACTTTC.

The rearrangement joins TRBV7-9 to TRBJ2-6; D may be TRBD1 (6 bases). Per the germline V gene, CDR1 is SEHNR and CDR2 is FQNEAQ (reference sequence). V was cut by 0 bases and J by 3 bases, with 12 bases left in between. The CDR3 is 17 amino acids. CDR3 nucleotides: TGTGCCAGCAGCTTAGCCAGGGGTGTTGGTGGGGCCAACGTCCTGACTTTC. Protein: CASSLARGVGGANVLTF.

J is TRBJ2-7 and V is TRBV19; D call uncertain. This CDR3 is 14 amino acids long. Germline V gives CDR1 LNHDA, CDR2 SQIVND (reference sequence). V was clipped by 0 bases and J by 2 bases, with 8 bases between them. CDR3 in amino acids: CASSIDSFAYEQYF. CDR3 in DNA: TGTGCCAGTAGTATAGACAGTTTCGCCTACGAGCAGTACTTC.

This clone was picked up one time. CDR3 nucleotides: TGTGCCAGCTCACCCCCGGGACTAGCGGGAGACAATGAGCAGTTCTTC. Translation: CASSPPGLAGDNEQFF. The chain links TRBV18 to TRBJ2-1; 14 bases agree with TRBD2. The germline V gene encodes CDR1 KGHSH and CDR2 LQKENI. The CDR3 is 16 residues long. V lost 3 bases and J lost 5; bases outside the gene matches: 3.

This clone was detected a few times. V is TRBV19 and J is TRBJ1-5; 10 bases are a match to TRBD1. The germline CDR1 and CDR2 sequences are LNHDA and SQIVND (reference sequence). V gave up 2 bases and J gave up 5 bases; unmatched junction bases: 3. The CDR3 is made up of 15 amino acids. The CDR3 DNA reads TGTGCCAGTAGTATAACCGGGACAGGGGATCAGCCCCAGCATTTT. Encoded protein: CASSITGTGDQPQHF.

The CDR3 DNA is TGTGCCAGCAGCTTATCGAGCGGTTTGAACACCGGGGAGCTGTTTTTT. This encodes CASSLSSGLNTGELFF. This chain links TRBV5-4 with TRBJ2-2; D possibly corresponds to TRBD2 (5 bases). The CDR3 loop spans 16 amino acids. Germline V gene sequence: CDR1 SGHNT, CDR2 YYREEE (reference sequence). V shed 2 bases and J shed 1 base, with 12 bases lying between them.

V is TRBV5-5 and J is TRBJ2-7; D unresolved. Germline V gene lookup returns CDR1 SGHKS and CDR2 YYEKEE (reference sequence). The ends were cut back, 3 bases at V and 3 bases at J, with 4 bases in the middle. The CDR3 sequence is 11 residues long. CDR3 in amino acids: CASSYLYEQYF. In nucleotides, the CDR3 is TGTGCCAGCAGCTATCTCTACGAGCAGTACTTC.